This is a list of T cell receptor beta chains from one sample in a study of OX40 agonist ivuxolimab in advanced cancers. Sequencing was performed with immunoSEQ multiplex PCR; in TCRdb, only in-frame clones are kept and a portion is missing. This table holds 89,000 or so clones, less than 95% found once. The sequencing used CD4+ or CD8+ T cells sorted from blood, collected in a trial of the OX40 agonist ivuxolimab. The receptors were sampled from an adult with an advanced solid tumor such as melanoma, head and neck, liver or kidney cancer. The CDR3 runs from the conserved cysteine through the conserved F or W. The D gene is left open where the match is weak. Clone size, where shown, is once, few, many, or a class for clones that have expanded.

TRBD2 TRBJ2-1 TRBV28 NA TGTGCCAGCAGTTTACTAGCGGGGGACTACAATGAGCAGTTCTTC CASSLLAGDYNEQFF
NA TRBJ2-2 TRBV7-3 NA TGTGCCAGCAGTAGGACATATCCGAACACCGGGGAGCTGTTTTTT CASSRTYPNTGELFF
TRBD1 TRBJ1-2 TRBV7-9 once TGTGCCAGCAGCCGGGACAGGCCGGTAGATGGCTACACCTTC CASSRDRPVDGYTF
NA TRBJ2-1 TRBV5-6 NA TGTGCCAGCAGCTACCGGGACTTCCAGTTCTTC CASSYRDFQFF
NA TRBJ1-5 TRBV28 NA TGTGCCAGCAAGACTCCTGGGGGCAATCAGCCCCAGCATTTT CASKTPGGNQPQHF
TRBD1 TRBJ1-3 TRBV7-2 NA TGTGCCAGCAGGAATTTAAGGGACAGGCTGTCTGGAAACACCATATATTTT CASRNLRDRLSGNTIYF
TRBD2 TRBJ2-1 TRBV10-3 NA TGTGCCATCAGTGAGTCTCGCGGGAGCTCCTACAATGAGCAGTTCTTC CAISESRGSSYNEQFF
TRBD1 TRBJ1-1 TRBV4-1 few TGCGCCAGCAGCCACGGGACAGATGAAGCTTTCTTT CASSHGTDEAFF
TRBD1 TRBJ1-1 TRBV5-4 NA TGTGCCAGCAGCTTGGACAGGGGCTACACTGAAGCTTTCTTT CASSLDRGYTEAFF
NA TRBJ2-7 TRBV5-5 once TGTGCCAGCAGCTTAGGGCCGACCTACGAGCAGTACTTC CASSLGPTYEQYF
TRBD1 TRBJ1-1 TRBV6-4 NA TGTGCCAGCAGTGACACGGACAGGGCCACTGAAGCTTTCTTT CASSDTDRATEAFF
NA TRBJ1-1 TRBV4-1 NA TGCGCCAGCAGCCTCTCCAACATGAACACTGAAGCTTTCTTT CASSLSNMNTEAFF
NA TRBJ1-3 TRBV4-3 NA TGCGCCAGCAGCCAAGAGGCCGAGACCGCTGGAAACACCATATATTTT CASSQEAETAGNTIYF
NA TRBJ1-5 TRBV19 NA TGTGCCAGTAGTATCCCAGGACAGAATCAGCCCCAGCATTTT CASSIPGQNQPQHF
NA TRBJ2-1 TRBV28 NA TGTGCCAGCAGTTTATTTCGAAGGGGAGCCGCAGGCTACAATGAGCAGTTCTTC CASSLFRRGAAGYNEQFF
NA TRBJ1-2 TRBV4-3 NA TGCGCCAGCAGCCAAGAGGGGACGGTGATCTATGGCTACACCTTC CASSQEGTVIYGYTF
NA TRBJ2-7 TRBV25-1 NA TGTGCCAGCAGTGCGACCGACTACGAGCAGTACTTC CASSATDYEQYF
NA TRBJ1-3 TRBV9 NA TGTGCCAGCAGCGTCCGTACCGTTATTGGCCCTGGAAACACCATATATTTT CASSVRTVIGPGNTIYF
TRBD1 TRBJ1-2 TRBV11-2 NA TGTGCCAGCAGCTTATTGGGACAGGGTGGCTATGGCTACACCTTC CASSLLGQGGYGYTF
TRBD1 TRBJ2-1 TRBV28 NA TGTGCCAGCAGCTCGACAGGGGGTCTAAATGAGCAGTTCTTC CASSSTGGLNEQFF
TRBD2 TRBJ2-5 TRBV20-1 NA TGCAGTGTCCCGGGGGGGGAGACCCAGTACTTC CSVPGGETQYF
NA TRBJ2-1 TRBV6-1 NA TGTGCCACCGCCTTTGAGAGGGCTCGCTACAATGAGCAGTTCTTC CATAFERARYNEQFF
NA TRBJ2-3 TRBV19 once TGTGCCAGTAGTATAGGAGGTGATACGCAGTATTTT CASSIGGDTQYF
TRBD1 TRBJ2-3 TRBV9 NA TGTGCCAGCAGCGTAGAGGGACAGAGCACAGATACGCAGTATTTT CASSVEGQSTDTQYF
NA TRBJ1-5 TRBV28 NA TGTGCCAGCAGTTTATTAAAAGTGGGATCCAATCAGCCCCAGCATTTT CASSLLKVGSNQPQHF
NA TRBJ2-1 TRBV19 NA TGTGCCAGTAGTATTGTGGTAGGGAGCAATGAGCAGTTCTTC CASSIVVGSNEQFF
TRBD2 TRBJ2-2 TRBV6-6 NA TGTGCCAGCACTACCTACGGGGGGGCCCTGACCGGGGAGCTGTTTTTT CASTTYGGALTGELFF
NA TRBJ1-5 TRBV7-8 NA TGTGCCAGCAGCTTAGGGGCGTCGGATCAGCCCCAGCATTTT CASSLGASDQPQHF
NA TRBJ1-2 TRBV28 NA TGTGCCAGCAGTTTCGCGGTTAACTATGGCTACACCTTC CASSFAVNYGYTF
NA TRBJ2-1 TRBV27 NA TGTGCCAGCAGTCCCTCTCTCGGAGAAGTCTACAATGAGCAGTTCTTC CASSPSLGEVYNEQFF
TRBD2 TRBJ2-1 TRBV30 NA TGTGCCTGGAGTGTCATGGGACTAGCGTCCAATGAGCAGTTCTTC CAWSVMGLASNEQFF
TRBD2 TRBJ2-3 TRBV30 NA TGTGCCTGGACAGGTTTTAGCGGGAGGATGAATACGCAGTATTTT CAWTGFSGRMNTQYF
NA TRBJ1-1 TRBV28 NA TGTGCCAGCAGTTTAGGGTGGAACACTGAAGCTTTCTTT CASSLGWNTEAFF
NA TRBJ2-5 TRBV6-6 NA TGTGCCAGCAGTTCCCCGACTGGCGGTAGCGAGACCCAGTACTTC CASSSPTGGSETQYF
TRBD1 TRBJ1-2 TRBV5-4 NA TGTGCCAGCAGCCCGATGGACAGGGTTTTAACCTATGGCTACACCTTC CASSPMDRVLTYGYTF
TRBD2 TRBJ2-6 TRBV25-1 NA TGTGCCAGCAGTTCAAATCAGGGACTAGGGGCCAACGTCCTGACTTTC CASSSNQGLGANVLTF
NA TRBJ1-5 TRBV28 NA TGTGCCAGCAGTCCCCAACAGGGTTATCAGCCCCAGCATTTT CASSPQQGYQPQHF
NA TRBJ2-7 TRBV6-6 once TGTGCCAGCAGTTACTCGGGTCCTAGAGGCGAGCAGTACTTC CASSYSGPRGEQYF
NA TRBJ2-1 TRBV4-2 NA TGTGCCAGCAGCCAAGAATCTACCGTTCTCTTGTCGGTAGGGCAGTTCTTC CASSQESTVLLSVGQFF
TRBD1 TRBJ1-1 TRBV6-1 NA TGTGCCAGCACCTTCAGGGGCCAGGGGGCCGGGCAGGCTTTCTTT CASTFRGQGAGQAFF
NA TRBJ2-2 TRBV28 NA TGTGCCAGCAGTCCAACCCGGAACACCGGGGAGCTGTTTTTT CASSPTRNTGELFF
NA TRBJ2-7 TRBV20-1 NA TGCAGTGTCTGGAGGGTAGACGAGCAGTACTTC CSVWRVDEQYF
NA TRBJ1-1 TRBV4-3 once TGCGCCAGCAGCCAAGATCGGGCAGGATACACTGAAGCTTTCTTT CASSQDRAGYTEAFF
NA TRBJ2-3 TRBV4-3 NA TGCGCCAGCAGCCAAGAAAGGGACAGCACAGATACGCAGTATTTT CASSQERDSTDTQYF
NA TRBJ1-1 TRBV4-1 NA TGCGCCAGCAGCCAAGAATTATGGGGAGACACTGAAGCTTTCTTT CASSQELWGDTEAFF
TRBD1 TRBJ2-2 TRBV2 NA TGTGCCAGCAGTGAACACAGGGGGCTTGGGGAGCTGTTTTTT CASSEHRGLGELFF
NA TRBJ1-2 TRBV2 NA TGTGCCAGCAAGACCGTGAACTATGGCTACATCTTC CASKTVNYGYIF
TRBD1 TRBJ1-5 TRBV6-5 NA TGTGCCAGCAGTTATACAGGGGGCCAGCCCCAGCATTTT CASSYTGGQPQHF
NA TRBJ2-3 TRBV13 NA TGTGCCAGCAGCTTAGGCCCAGATACGCAGTATTTT CASSLGPDTQYF
NA TRBJ1-6 TRBV9 NA TGTGCCAGCAGCCCCCGGGGGGGGACGTATAATTCACCCCTCCACTTT CASSPRGGTYNSPLHF